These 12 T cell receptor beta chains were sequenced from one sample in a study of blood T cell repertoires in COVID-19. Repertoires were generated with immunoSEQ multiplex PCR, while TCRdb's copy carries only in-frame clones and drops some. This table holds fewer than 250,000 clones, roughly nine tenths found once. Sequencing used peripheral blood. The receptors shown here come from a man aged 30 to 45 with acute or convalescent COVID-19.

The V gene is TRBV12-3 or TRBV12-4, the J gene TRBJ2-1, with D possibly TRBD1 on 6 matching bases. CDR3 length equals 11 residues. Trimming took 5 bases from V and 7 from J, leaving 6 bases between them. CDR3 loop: CASSRGNEQFF. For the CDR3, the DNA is TGTGCCAGCAGTAGGGGGAATGAGCAGTTCTTC.

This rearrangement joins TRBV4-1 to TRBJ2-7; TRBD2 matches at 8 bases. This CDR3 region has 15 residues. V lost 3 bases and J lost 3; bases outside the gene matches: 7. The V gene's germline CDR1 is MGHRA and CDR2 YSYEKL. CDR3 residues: CASSHPGGGNYEQYF. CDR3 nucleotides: TGCGCCAGCAGCCACCCCGGGGGGGGAAACTACGAGCAGTACTTC.

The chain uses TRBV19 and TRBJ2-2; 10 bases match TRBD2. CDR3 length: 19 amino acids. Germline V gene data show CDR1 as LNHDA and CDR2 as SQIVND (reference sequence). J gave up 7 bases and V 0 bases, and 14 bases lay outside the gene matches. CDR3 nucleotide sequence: TGTGCCAGTAGTATAGATCTCCCGGGACTAGCGCATGGGGGCGGGGAGCTGTTTTTT. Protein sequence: CASSIDLPGLAHGGGELFF.

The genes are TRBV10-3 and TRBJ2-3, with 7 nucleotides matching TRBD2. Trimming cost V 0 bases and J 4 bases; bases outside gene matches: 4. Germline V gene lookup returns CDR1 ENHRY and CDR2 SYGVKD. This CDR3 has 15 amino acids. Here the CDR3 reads CAISESKTSPDTQYF. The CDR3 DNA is TGTGCCATCAGTGAGTCTAAGACTAGCCCAGATACGCAGTATTTT.

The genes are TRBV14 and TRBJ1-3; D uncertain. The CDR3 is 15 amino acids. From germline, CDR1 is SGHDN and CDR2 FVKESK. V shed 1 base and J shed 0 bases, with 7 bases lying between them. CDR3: CASSQAGYSGNTIYF. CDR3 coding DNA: TGTGCCAGCAGCCAAGCGGGGTACTCTGGAAACACCATATATTTT.

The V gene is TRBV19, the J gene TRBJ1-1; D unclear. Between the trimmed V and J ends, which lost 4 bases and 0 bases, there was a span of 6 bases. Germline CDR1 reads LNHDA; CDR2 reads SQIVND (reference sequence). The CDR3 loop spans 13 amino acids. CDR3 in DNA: TGTGCCAGTAGTACCGGGATGAACACTGAAGCTTTCTTT. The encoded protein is CASSTGMNTEAFF. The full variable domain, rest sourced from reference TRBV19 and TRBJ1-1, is DGGITQSPKYLFRKEGQNVTLSCEQNLNHDAMYWYRQDPGQGLRLIYYSQIVNDFQKGDIAEGYSVSREKKESFPLTVTSAQKNPTAFYLCASSTGMNTEAFFGQGTRLTVV.

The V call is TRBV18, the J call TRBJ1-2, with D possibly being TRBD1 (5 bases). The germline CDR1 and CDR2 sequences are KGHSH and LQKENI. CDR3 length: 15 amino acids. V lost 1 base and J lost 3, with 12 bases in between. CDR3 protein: CASSPLDGGDYGYTF. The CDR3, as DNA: TGTGCCAGCTCACCACTGGACGGGGGGGACTATGGCTACACCTTC.

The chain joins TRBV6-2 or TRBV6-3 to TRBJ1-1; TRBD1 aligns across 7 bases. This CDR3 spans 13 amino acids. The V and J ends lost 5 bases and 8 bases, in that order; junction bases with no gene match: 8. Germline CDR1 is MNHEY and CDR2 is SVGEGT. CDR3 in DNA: TGTGCCAGCAGTAAGACGACAGGGTGGGAAGCTTTCTTT. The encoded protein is CASSKTTGWEAFF.

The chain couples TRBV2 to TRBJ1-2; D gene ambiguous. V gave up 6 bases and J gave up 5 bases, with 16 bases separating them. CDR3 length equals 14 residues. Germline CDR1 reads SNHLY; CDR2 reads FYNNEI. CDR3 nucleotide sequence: TGTGCCAGCAGGTATGGGAGCGAAAAATATGGCTACACCTTC. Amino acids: CASRYGSEKYGYTF.

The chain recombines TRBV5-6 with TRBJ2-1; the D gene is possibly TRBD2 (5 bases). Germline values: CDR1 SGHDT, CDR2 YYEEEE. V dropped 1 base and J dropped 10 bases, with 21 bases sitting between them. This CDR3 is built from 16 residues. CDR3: CASSLSGWTTSDEQFF. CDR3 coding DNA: TGTGCCAGCAGCTTGTCGGGGTGGACCACCTCAGACGAGCAGTTCTTC.

The CDR3 DNA sequence: TGTGCCAGCAGCTTCTTAGCGGGGGGCGCCGAGGGGCAGTATTTT. This sequence encodes CASSFLAGGAEGQYF. J is TRBJ2-3 and V is TRBV11-2, with 10 bases matching TRBD2. The trim removed 3 bases at V and 11 bases at J, leaving 11 bases unmatched. CDR3 size: 15 residues. Germline CDR1 SGHAT, CDR2 FQNNGV.

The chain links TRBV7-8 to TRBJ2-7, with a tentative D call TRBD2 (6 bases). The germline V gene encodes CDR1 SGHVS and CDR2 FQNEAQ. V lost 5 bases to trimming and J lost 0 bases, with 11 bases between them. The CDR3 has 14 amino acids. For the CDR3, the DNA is TGTGCCAGCAGCCCTAGGGAGGTCTCCTACGAGCAGTACTTC. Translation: CASSPREVSYEQYF.